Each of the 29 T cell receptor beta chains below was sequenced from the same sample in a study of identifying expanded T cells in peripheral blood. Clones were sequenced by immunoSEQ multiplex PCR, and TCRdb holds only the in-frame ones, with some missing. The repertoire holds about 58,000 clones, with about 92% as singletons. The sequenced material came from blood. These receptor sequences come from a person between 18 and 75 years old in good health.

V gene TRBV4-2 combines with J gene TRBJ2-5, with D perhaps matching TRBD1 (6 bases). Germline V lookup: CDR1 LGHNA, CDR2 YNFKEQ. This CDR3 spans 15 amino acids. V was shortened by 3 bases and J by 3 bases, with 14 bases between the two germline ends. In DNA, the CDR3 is TGTGCCAGCAGCCATCCCCGGACAGCTAAAGAGACCCAGTACTTC. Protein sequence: CASSHPRTAKETQYF.

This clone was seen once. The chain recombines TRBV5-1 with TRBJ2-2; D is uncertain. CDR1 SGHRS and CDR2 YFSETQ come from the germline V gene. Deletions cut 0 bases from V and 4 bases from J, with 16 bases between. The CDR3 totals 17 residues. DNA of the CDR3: TGCGCCAGCAGCTTGGGCCCTCTGGGCGGTGGCACCGGGGAGCTGTTTTTT. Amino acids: CASSLGPLGGGTGELFF.

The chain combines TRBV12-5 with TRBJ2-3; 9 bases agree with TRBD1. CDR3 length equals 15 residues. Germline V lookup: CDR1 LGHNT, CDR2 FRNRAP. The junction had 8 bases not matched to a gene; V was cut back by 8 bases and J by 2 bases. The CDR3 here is CASSSGQGSTDTQYF. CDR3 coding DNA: TGTGCTAGTTCATCAGGACAGGGGTCCACAGATACGCAGTATTTT.

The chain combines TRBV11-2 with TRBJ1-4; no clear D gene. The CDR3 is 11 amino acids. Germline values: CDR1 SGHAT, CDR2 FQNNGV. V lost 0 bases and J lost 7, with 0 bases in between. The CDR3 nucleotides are TGTGCCAGCAGCTTAGATGAAAAACTGTTTTTT. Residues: CASSLDEKLFF.

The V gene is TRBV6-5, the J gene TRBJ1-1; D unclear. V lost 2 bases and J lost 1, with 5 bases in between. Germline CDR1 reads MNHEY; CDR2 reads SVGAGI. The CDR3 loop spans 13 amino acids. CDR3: CASSYGENTEAFF. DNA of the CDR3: TGTGCCAGCAGTTACGGGGAGAACACTGAAGCTTTCTTT.

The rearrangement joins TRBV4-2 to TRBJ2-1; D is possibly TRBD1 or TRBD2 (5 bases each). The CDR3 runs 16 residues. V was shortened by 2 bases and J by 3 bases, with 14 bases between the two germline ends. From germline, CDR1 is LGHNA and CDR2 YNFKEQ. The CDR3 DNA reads TGTGCCAGCAGCCAACGGACCGGGGCCGACTACAATGAGCAGTTCTTC. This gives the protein CASSQRTGADYNEQFF.

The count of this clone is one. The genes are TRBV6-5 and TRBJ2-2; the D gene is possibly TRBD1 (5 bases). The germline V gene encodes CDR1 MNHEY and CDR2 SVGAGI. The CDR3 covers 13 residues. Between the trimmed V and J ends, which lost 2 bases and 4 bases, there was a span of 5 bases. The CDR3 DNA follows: TGTGCCAGCAGTTACAGGGGCACCGGGGAGCTGTTTTTT. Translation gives CASSYRGTGELFF.

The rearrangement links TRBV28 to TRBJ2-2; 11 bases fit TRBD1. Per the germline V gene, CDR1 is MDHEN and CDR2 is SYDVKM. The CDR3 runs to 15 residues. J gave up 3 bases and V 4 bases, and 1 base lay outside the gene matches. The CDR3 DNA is TGTGCCAGCAGTTGGGGACAGGGGGACACCGGGGAGCTGTTTTTT. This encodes CASSWGQGDTGELFF.

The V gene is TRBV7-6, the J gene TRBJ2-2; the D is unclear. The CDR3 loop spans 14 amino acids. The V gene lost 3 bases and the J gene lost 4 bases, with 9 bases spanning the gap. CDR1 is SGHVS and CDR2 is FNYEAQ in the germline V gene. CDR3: CASSLTLLTGELFF. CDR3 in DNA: TGTGCCAGCAGCTTGACTCTCCTCACCGGGGAGCTGTTTTTT.

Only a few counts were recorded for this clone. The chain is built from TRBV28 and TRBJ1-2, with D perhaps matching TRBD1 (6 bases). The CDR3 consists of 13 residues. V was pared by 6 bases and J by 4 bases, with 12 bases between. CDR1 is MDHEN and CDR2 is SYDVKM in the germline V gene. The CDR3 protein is CASRIRGPYGYTF. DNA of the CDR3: TGTGCCAGCAGAATCAGGGGACCCTATGGCTACACCTTC.

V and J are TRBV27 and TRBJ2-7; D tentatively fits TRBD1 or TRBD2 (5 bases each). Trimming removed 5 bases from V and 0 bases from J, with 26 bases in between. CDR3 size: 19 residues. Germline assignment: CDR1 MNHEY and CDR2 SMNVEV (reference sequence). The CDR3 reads CASSPYRGTRTSFSYEQYF. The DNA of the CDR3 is TGTGCCAGCAGTCCCTATAGGGGCACACGGACTTCATTCTCCTACGAGCAGTACTTC.

The DNA for the CDR3 is TGTGCCATCAGTGGGGGACAGCTAGCTAACTATGGCTACACCTTC. This sequence encodes CAISGGQLANYGYTF. The gene calls are TRBV10-3 and TRBJ1-2, with 7 bases identical to TRBD1. Trimming at V came to 4 bases and at J to 0 bases, leaving 5 bases not matched to a gene. The CDR3 is made up of 15 amino acids. Germline CDR1 is ENHRY and CDR2 is SYGVKD.

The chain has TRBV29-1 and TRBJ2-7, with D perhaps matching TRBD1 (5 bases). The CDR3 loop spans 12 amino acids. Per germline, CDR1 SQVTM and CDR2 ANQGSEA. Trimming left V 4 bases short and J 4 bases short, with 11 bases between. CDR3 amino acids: CSVGQGLYEQYF. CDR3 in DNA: TGCAGCGTTGGCCAGGGATTATACGAGCAGTACTTC.

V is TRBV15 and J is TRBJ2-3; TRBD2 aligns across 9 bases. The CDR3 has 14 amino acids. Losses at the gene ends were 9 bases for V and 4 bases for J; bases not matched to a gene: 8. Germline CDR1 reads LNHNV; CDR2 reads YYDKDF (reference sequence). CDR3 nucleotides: TGTGCCACAGCAGGGGGACTAGCTTCAGATACGCAGTATTTT. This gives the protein CATAGGLASDTQYF.

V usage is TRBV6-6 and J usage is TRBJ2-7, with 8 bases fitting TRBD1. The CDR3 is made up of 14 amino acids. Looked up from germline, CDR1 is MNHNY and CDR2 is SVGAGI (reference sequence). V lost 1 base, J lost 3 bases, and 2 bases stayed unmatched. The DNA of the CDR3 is TGTGCCAGCAGTTACTTAGGACAGGGCTACGAGCAGTACTTC. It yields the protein CASSYLGQGYEQYF.

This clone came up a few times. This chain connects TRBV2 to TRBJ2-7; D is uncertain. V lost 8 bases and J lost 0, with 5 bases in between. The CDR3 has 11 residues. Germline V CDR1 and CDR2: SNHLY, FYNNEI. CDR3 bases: TGTGCCAGCCGGAGCTCCTACGAGCAGTACTTC. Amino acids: CASRSSYEQYF.

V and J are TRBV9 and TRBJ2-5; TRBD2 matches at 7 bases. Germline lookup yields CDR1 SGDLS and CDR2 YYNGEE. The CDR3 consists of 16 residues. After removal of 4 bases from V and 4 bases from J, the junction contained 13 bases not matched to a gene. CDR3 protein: CASSLDLAGDGETQYF. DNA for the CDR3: TGTGCCAGCAGCCTAGACCTGGCGGGAGACGGAGAGACCCAGTACTTC.

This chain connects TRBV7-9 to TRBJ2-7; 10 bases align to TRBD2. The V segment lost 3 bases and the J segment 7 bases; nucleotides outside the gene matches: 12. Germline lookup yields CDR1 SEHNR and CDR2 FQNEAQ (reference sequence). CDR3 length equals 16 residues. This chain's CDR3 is CASSFAGTSAPKEQYF. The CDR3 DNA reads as TGTGCCAGCAGCTTTGCCGGGACTAGCGCCCCTAAAGAGCAGTACTTC.

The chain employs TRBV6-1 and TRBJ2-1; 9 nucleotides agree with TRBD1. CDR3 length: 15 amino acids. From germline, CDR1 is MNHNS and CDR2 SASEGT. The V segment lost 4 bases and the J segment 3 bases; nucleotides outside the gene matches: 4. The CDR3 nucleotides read TGTGCCAGCAGTGGGACAGGGGCTGGCTACAATGAGCAGTTCTTC. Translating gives CASSGTGAGYNEQFF.

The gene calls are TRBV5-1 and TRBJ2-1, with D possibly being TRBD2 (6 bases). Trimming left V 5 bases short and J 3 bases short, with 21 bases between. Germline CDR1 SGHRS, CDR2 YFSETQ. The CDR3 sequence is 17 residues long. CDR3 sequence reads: CASSFTGGPNLYNEQFF. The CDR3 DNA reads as TGCGCCAGCAGTTTTACTGGAGGGCCTAACCTCTACAATGAGCAGTTCTTC.

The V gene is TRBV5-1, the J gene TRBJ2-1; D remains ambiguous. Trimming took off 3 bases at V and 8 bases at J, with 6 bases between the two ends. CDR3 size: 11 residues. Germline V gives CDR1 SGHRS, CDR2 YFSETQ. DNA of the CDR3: TGCGCCAGCAGCTCAGGCTATGAGCAGTTCTTC. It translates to CASSSGYEQFF. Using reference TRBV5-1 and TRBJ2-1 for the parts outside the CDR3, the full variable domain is KAGVTQTPRYLIKTRGQQVTLSCSPISGHRSVSWYQQTPGQGLQFLFEYFSETQRNKGNFPGRFSGRQFSNSRSEMNVSTLELGDSALYLCASSSGYEQFFGPGTRLTVL.

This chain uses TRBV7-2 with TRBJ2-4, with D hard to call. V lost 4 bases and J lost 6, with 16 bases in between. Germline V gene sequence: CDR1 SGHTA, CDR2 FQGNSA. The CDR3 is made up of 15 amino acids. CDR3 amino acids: CASSSKSGPGNIQYF. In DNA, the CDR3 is TGTGCCAGCAGCTCGAAATCAGGACCCGGAAACATTCAGTACTTC. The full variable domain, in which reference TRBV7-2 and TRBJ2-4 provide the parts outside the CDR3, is GAGVSQSPSNKVTEKGKDVELRCDPISGHTALYWYRQSLGQGLEFLIYFQGNSAPDKSGLPSDRFSAERTGGSVSTLTIQRTQQEDSAVYLCASSSKSGPGNIQYFGAGTRLSVL.

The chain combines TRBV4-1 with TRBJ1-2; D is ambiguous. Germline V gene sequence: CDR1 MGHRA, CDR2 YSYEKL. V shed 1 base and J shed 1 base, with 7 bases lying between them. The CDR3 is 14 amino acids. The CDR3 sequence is CASSQVPINYGYTF. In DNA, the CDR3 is TGCGCCAGCAGCCAAGTACCCATTAACTATGGCTACACCTTC.

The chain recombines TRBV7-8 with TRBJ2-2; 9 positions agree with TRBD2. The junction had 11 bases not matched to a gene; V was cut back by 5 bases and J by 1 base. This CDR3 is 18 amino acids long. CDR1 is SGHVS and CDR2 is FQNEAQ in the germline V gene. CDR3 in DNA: TGTGCCAGCAGCCTCCAGTGGCTAGCGGGGATGAACACCGGGGAGCTGTTTTTT. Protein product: CASSLQWLAGMNTGELFF.

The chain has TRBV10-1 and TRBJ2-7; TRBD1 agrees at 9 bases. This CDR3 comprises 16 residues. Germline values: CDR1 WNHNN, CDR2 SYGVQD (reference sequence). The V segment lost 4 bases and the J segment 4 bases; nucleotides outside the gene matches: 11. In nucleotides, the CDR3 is TGCGCCAGCAGTGGGAGGCCGGACAGGGGTACGTACGAGCAGTACTTC. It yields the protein CASSGRPDRGTYEQYF.

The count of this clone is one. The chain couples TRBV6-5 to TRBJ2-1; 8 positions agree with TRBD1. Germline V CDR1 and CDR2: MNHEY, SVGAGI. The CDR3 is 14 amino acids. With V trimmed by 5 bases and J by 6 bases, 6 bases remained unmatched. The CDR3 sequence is CASSGAGGFNEQFF. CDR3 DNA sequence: TGTGCCAGCAGTGGGGCAGGGGGCTTCAATGAGCAGTTCTTC.

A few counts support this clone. The DNA for the CDR3 is TGTGCCAGCAGTGACAGCGCCCATTCACCCCTCCACTTT. This translates into CASSDSAHSPLHF. The chain links TRBV25-1 to TRBJ1-6, with D unclear. The V gene lost 3 bases and the J gene lost 8 bases, with 8 bases spanning the gap. Per the germline V gene, CDR1 is MGHDK and CDR2 is SYGVNS. CDR3 length equals 13 residues.

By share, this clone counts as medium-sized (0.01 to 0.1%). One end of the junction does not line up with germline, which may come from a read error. CDR3 region: CASSEAGLDPLF. Here the CDR3 DNA reads TGTGCCAGCAGTGAAGCCGGACTGGATCCTCTCTTC. The chain recombines TRBV2 with TRBJ2-1, with a possible D match to TRBD2 (5 bases). This CDR3 has 12 amino acids. Germline CDR1 and CDR2: SNHLY and FYNNEI.

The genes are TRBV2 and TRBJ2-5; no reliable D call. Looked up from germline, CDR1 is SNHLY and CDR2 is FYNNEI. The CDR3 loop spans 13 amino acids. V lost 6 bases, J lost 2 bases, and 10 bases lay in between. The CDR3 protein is CASRVRFQETQYF. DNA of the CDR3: TGTGCCAGCAGAGTTCGCTTTCAAGAGACCCAGTACTTC.